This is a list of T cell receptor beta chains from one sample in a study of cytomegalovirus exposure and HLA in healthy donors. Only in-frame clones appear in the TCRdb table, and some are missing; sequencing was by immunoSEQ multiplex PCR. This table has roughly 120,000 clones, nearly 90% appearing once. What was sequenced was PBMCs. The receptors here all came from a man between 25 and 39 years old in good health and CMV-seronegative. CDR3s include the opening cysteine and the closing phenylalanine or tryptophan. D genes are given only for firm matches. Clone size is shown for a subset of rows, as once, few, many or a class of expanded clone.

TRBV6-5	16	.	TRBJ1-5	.	TGTGCCAGCAGTTCCCGAGGGATGGCTGGCAATCAGCCCCAGCATTTT	CASSSRGMAGNQPQHF
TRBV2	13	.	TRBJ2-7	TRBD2	TGTGCCAGCAGGGGCGGGGGGGCCTACGAGCAGTACTTC	CASRGGGAYEQYF
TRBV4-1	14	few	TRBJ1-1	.	TGCGCCAGCAGCCAGGCCGCCATGAACACTGAAGCTTTCTTT	CASSQAAMNTEAFF
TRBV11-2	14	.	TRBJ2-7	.	TGTGCCAGCAGCTGGAGGGGGCGGCCCTACGAGCAGTACTTC	CASSWRGRPYEQYF
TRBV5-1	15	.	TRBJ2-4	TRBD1	TGCGCCAGCAGCCGTGACAGGGTAGCCAAAAACATTCAGTACTTC	CASSRDRVAKNIQYF
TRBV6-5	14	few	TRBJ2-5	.	TGTGCCAGCAGTCCGGGTGGGGACAAAGAGACCCAGTACTTC	CASSPGGDKETQYF
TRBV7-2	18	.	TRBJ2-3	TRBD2	TGTGCCAGCAGCTTTTTTCTCCAGCGGGGAACTAGCACAGATACGCAGTATTTT	CASSFFLQRGTSTDTQYF
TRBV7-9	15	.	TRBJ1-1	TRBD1	TGTGCCAGCAGCTCAAGGGCAGGGGGCAACACTGAAGCTTTCTTT	CASSSRAGGNTEAFF
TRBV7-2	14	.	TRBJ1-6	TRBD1	TGTGCCAGCAGGCACAGGGGGCGTAATTCACCCCTCCACTTT	CASRHRGRNSPLHF
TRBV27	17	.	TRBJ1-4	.	TGTGCCAGCAGCCCTGGGGTACGGGGACTGGCTAATGAAAAACTGTTTTTT	CASSPGVRGLANEKLFF
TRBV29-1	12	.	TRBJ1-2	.	TGCAGCGTTGGCATACTTAACTATGGCTACACCTTC	CSVGILNYGYTF
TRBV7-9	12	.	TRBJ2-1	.	TGTGCCAGCAGCAGCAGACAGCGTGAGCAGTTCTTC	CASSSRQREQFF
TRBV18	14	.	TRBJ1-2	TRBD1	TGTGCCAGCTCACCCCGTGGACAGGGATACGGCTACACCTTC	CASSPRGQGYGYTF
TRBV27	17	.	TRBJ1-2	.	TGTGCCAGCAGTTTATCGGCTAACGGAGGAATCAACTATGGCTACACCTTC	CASSLSANGGINYGYTF
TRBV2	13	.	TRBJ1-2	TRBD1	TGTGCCAGCACGACAGGGGGCGAACATGGCTACACCTTC	CASTTGGEHGYTF
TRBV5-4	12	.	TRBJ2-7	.	TGTGCCAGCAGCCGCTCGGGGTACGAGCAGTACTTC	CASSRSGYEQYF
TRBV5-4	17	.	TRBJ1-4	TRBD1	TGTGCCAGCAGCCCCGGACAGGGGGCGCATAAGAATGAAAAACTGTTTTTT	CASSPGQGAHKNEKLFF
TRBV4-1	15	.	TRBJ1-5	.	TGCGCCAGCAGCCAAGATCCGGGTTTGACTCAGCCCCAGCATTTT	CASSQDPGLTQPQHF
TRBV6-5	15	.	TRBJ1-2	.	TGTGCCAGCAGTTATAGGAGCAGCCCCGTTTATGGCTACACCTTC	CASSYRSSPVYGYTF
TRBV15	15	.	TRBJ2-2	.	TGTGCCACCAGCAGAGATTATGCGCTCCCCGGGGAGCTGTTTTTT	CATSRDYALPGELFF
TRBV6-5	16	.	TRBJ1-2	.	TGTGCCAGCAGTTACTCGAGCAGGACAAGGACGAATGGCTACACCTTC	CASSYSSRTRTNGYTF
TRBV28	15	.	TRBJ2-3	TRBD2	TGTGCCAGCAGTGTAGCTAGCGGGGGGAAGGATACGCAGTATTTT	CASSVASGGKDTQYF
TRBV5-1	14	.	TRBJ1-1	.	TGCGCCAGCAGCTTGTCAGGGATGAACACTGAAGCTTTCTTT	CASSLSGMNTEAFF
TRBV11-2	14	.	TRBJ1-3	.	TGTGCCAGCACAGCTCGGGTCTCTGGAAACACCATATATTTT	CASTARVSGNTIYF
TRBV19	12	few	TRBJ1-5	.	TGTGCCAGTAGTACGGAGGGGCAGCCCCAGCATTTT	CASSTEGQPQHF
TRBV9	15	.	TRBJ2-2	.	TGTGCCAGCAGCGACACTAGGAGGTTCCCCGGGGAGCTGTTTTTT	CASSDTRRFPGELFF
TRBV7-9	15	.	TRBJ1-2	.	TGTGCCAGCAGCTTAGCGCAGGGTACTAACTATGGCTACACCTTC	CASSLAQGTNYGYTF
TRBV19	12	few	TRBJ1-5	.	TGTGCCAGTAGTATTCAGGGGCAGCCCCAGCATTTT	CASSIQGQPQHF
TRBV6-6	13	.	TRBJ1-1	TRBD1	TGTGCCAGTAAGGACAGGGTGAGCACTGAAGCTTTCTTT	CASKDRVSTEAFF
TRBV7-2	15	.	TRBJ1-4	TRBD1	TGTGCCAGCAGCTTAGTGGGCAGGGGGCGAGAAAAACTGTTTTTT	CASSLVGRGREKLFF
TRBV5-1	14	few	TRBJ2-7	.	TGCGCCAGCAGAGAGAGGAGCCCCACCTACGAGCAGTACTTC	CASRERSPTYEQYF
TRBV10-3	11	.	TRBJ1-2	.	TGTGCCAGCGAAGGAGGTCTGGGCTACACCTTC	CASEGGLGYTF
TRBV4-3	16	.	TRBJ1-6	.	TGCGCCAGCAGCCAAGGAGCGGGGGGAGATAATTCACCCCTCCACTTT	CASSQGAGGDNSPLHF
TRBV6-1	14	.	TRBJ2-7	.	TGTGCCAGCAGTGATTCAGGTATCTCCTACGAGCAGTACTTC	CASSDSGISYEQYF
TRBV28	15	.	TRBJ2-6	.	TGTGCCACCCGGGGACATAGCTCTGGGGCCAACGTCCTGACTTTC	CATRGHSSGANVLTF
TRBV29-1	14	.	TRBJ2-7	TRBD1	TGCAGCGCCCAGGGGGACAGGGGGTTCTACGAGCAGTACTTC	CSAQGDRGFYEQYF
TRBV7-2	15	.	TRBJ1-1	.	TGTGCCAGCAGCGCCCTCTCCGGGGTGGAGACTGAAGCTTTCTTT	CASSALSGVETEAFF
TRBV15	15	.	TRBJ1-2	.	TGTGCCACCAGCAGAGATCAAGGGGTAGGGAATGGCTACACCTTC	CATSRDQGVGNGYTF
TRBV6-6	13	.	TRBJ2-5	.	TGTGCCAGCCTCGGTACTAGTCAAGAGACCCAGTACTTC	CASLGTSQETQYF
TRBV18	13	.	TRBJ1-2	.	TGTGCCAGCTCACCCGGGGACTTTTTCGGCTACACCTTC	CASSPGDFFGYTF
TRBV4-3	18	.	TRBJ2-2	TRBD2	TGCGCCAGCAGCCAAGAAAGTAGCGGGGGGTGGGTCACCGGGGAGCTGTTTTTT	CASSQESSGGWVTGELFF
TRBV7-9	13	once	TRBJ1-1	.	TGTGCCAGCAGCTTACCCCCATCCGGGGGAGCTTTCTTT	CASSLPPSGGAFF
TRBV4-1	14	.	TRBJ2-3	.	TGCGCCAGCAGCCGGGAGGAGAACACAGATACGCAGTATTTT	CASSREENTDTQYF
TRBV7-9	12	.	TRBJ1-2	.	TGTGCCAGCAGCCCAGGGGTACAGGGCTACACCTTC	CASSPGVQGYTF
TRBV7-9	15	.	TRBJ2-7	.	TGTGCCAGCAGCCCCAGGTCTGCGTACACCTACGAGCAGTACTTC	CASSPRSAYTYEQYF